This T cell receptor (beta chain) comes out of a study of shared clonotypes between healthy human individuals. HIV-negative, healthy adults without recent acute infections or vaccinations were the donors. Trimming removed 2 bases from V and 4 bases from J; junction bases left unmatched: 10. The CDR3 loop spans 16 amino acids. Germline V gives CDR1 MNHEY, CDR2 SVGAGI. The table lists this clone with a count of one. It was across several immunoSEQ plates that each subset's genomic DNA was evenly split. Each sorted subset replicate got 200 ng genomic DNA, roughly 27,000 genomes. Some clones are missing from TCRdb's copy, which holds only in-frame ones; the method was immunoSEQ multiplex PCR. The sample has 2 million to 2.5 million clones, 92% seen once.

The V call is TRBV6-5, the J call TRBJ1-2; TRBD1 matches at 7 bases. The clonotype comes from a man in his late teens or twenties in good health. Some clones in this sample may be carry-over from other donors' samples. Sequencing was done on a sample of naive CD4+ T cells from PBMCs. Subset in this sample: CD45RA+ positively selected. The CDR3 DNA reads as TGTGCCAGCAGTTACCTCCACAGGGGTCCGGGCTATGGCTACACCTTC. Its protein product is CASSYLHRGPGYGYTF.